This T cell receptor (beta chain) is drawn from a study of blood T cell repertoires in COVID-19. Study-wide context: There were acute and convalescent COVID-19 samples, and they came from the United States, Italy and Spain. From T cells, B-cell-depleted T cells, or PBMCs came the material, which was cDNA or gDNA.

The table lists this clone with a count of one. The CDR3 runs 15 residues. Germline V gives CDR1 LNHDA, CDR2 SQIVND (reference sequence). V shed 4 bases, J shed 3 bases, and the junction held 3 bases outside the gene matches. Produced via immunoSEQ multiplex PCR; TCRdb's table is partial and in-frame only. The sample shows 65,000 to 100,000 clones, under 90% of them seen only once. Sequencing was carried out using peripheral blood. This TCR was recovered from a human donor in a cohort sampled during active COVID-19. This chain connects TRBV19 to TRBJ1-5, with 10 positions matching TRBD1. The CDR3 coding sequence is TGTGCCAGTAGTAGGACAGGGGGAACCAATCAGCCCCAGCATTTT. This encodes CASSRTGGTNQPQHF.